The TCR beta chain under discussion was sequenced for a study of type 1 regulatory T cells. At the level of the study: T-allo10 is a Tr1-enriched, alloantigen-specific CD4 T cell product made in vitro. General study points: Tr1 cells had a more restricted TCR repertoire than non-Tr1 cells.

Germline values: CDR1 SEHNR, CDR2 FQNEAQ (reference sequence). The CDR3 spans 16 residues. V lost 5 bases, J lost 3 bases, and 6 bases stayed unmatched. TCRdb called the reads again in MiXCR, with one record for every CDR3 protein. The sample lists fewer than 75,000 distinct CDR3 sequences, 49% occurring once. A remark on this clonotype: Its target is not known.

V is TRBV7-9 and J is TRBJ1-6; 8 bases match TRBD1. The TCR was taken from a human donor in good health. The sequenced sample was cultured non-Tr1 T cells, either the whole culture or a sorted T cell fraction (not recorded which). The CDR3 bases are TGTGCCAGCAGCGCCACAGGGGGAGGCTATAATTCACCCCTCCACTTT. Amino acid sequence: CASSATGGGYNSPLHF.